This T cell receptor beta chain was identified in a study of blood T cell repertoires in COVID-19. About the research overall: The study drew acute and convalescent COVID-19 samples from the United States, Italy and Spain. Sample material is recorded as cDNA or gDNA derived from T cells, B-cell-depleted T cells, or PBMCs.

Trimming cost V 6 bases and J 3 bases, with 17 bases left between them. Germline V gene data show CDR1 as LNHDA and CDR2 as SQIVND (reference sequence). The CDR3 contains 15 residues. The Seattle site enrolled patients during active infection and followed them longitudinally. Source study methods: Estimation of nucleated cell counts was performed using reference gene primer amplification. TCRdb's copy holds only in-frame clones and misses some; the assay was immunoSEQ multiplex PCR. The V and J calls and clone size are taken from that table; D and trimming were inferred from the DNA. The sample has about 200,000 clones; about 88% are singletons.

The chain recombines TRBV19 with TRBJ1-2; D is uncertain. Sequenced: peripheral blood. The receptor was derived from a woman between 45 and 60 years old with COVID-19, enrolled during active disease. This CDR3 is CASSPTFRTDYGYTF. As DNA, the CDR3 is TGTGCCAGTAGCCCCACCTTCCGCACAGACTATGGCTACACCTTC.